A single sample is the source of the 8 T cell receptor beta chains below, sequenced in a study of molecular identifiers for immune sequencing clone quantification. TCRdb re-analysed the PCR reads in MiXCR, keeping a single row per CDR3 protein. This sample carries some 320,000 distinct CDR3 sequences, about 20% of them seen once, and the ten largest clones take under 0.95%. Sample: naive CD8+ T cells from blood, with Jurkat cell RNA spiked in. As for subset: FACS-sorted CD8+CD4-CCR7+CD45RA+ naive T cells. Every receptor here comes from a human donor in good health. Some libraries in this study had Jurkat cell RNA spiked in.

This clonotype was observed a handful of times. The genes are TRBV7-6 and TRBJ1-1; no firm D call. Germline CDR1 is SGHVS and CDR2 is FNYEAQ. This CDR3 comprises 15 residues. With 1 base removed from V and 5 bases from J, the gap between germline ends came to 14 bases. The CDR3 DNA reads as TGTGCCAGCAGCTTAGAAAGGATCATAGGAACTGAAGCTTTCTTT. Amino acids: CASSLERIIGTEAFF.

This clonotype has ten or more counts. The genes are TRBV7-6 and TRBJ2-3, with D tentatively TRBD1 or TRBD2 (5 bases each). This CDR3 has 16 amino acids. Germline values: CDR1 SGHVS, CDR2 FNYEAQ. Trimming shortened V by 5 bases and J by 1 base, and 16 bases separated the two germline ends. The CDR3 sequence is CASSVGRGGGTDTQYF. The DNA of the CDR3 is TGTGCCAGCAGCGTGGGCCGGGGCGGAGGCACAGATACGCAGTATTTT.

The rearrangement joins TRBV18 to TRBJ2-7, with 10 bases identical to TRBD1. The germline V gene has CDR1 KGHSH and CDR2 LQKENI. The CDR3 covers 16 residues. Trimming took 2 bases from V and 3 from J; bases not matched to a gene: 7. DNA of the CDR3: TGTGCCAGCTCACCAGGGGACAGGGGCTATAACTACGAGCAGTACTTC. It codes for CASSPGDRGYNYEQYF.

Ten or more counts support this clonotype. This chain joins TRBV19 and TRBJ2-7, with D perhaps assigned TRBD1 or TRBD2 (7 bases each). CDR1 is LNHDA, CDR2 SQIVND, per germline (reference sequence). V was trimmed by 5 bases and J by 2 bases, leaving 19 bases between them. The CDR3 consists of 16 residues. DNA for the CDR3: TGTGCCAGTAGTCCACATCAGGGGGAGGGCGCCTACGAGCAGTACTTC. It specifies CASSPHQGEGAYEQYF.

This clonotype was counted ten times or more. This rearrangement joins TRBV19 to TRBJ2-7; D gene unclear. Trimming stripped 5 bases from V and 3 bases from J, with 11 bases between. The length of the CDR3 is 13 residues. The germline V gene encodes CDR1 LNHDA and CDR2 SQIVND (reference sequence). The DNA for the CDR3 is TGTGCCAGTAGTCCGAGCGAATTCTACGAGCAGTACTTC. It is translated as CASSPSEFYEQYF.

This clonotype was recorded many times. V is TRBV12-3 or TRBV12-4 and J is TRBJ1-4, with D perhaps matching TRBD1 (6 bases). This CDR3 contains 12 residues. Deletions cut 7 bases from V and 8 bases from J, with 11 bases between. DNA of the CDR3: TGTGCCAGCACCAGGGGAGACGAAAAACTGTTTTTT. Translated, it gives CASTRGDEKLFF.

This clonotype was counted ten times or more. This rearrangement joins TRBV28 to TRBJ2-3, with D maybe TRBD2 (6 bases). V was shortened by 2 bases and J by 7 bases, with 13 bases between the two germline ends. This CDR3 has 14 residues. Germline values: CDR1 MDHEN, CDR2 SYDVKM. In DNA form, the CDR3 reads TGTGCCAGCAGTTTACTCGGGAGAGCACATACGCAGTATTTT. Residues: CASSLLGRAHTQYF.

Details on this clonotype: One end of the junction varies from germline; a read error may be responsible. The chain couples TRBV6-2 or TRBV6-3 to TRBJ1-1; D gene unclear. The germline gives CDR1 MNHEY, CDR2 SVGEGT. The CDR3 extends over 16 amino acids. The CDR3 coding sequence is TGTGCCGGCAGTTACCTAGAACTACCCATGAACACTGAAGCTTTCTTT. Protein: CAGSYLELPMNTEAFF.